The 32 T cell receptor beta chains in this list originate from one sample, sequenced in a study of blood T cell repertoires in COVID-19. Sequencing was performed with immunoSEQ multiplex PCR; in TCRdb, only in-frame clones are kept and a portion is missing. The sample lists 25,000 to 30,000 clones, 70% to 90% seen once, with more than 25% in the top ten. Sequences were obtained from peripheral blood. Receptors were obtained from a woman over 75 with COVID-19, enrolled during active disease.

This CDR3 is CASRPDSSREQYF. The CDR3 nucleotides are TGTGCCAGCAGACCGGACAGCTCTCGGGAGCAGTACTTC. V and J are TRBV7-8 and TRBJ2-7; D is possibly TRBD1 (6 bases). The CDR3 totals 13 residues. V was cut by 6 bases and J by 7 bases, with 16 bases left in between. The V gene's germline CDR1 is SGHVS and CDR2 FQNEAQ.

This clone has just a few counts. The chain carries TRBV5-4 and TRBJ1-1; tentatively, D is TRBD1 (6 bases). With 0 bases removed from V and 0 bases from J, the gap between germline ends came to 9 bases. From germline, CDR1 is SGHNT and CDR2 YYREEE (reference sequence). The CDR3 has 15 residues. CDR3 sequence: CASSLAGTLNTEAFF. The CDR3 nucleotides are TGTGCCAGCAGCTTGGCCGGGACACTGAACACTGAAGCTTTCTTT.

The V call is TRBV15, the J call TRBJ1-1; TRBD1 might be the D (6 bases). The CDR3 runs 16 residues. The germline V and J ends were trimmed by 1 base and 0 bases, with 12 bases remaining between them. In germline, CDR1 is LNHNV, CDR2 YYDKDF (reference sequence). CDR3 residues: CATSRVNRGLNTEAFF. Here the CDR3 DNA reads TGTGCCACCAGCAGAGTGAATAGGGGGTTGAACACTGAAGCTTTCTTT. The complete variable domain, with remaining parts taken from reference TRBV15 and TRBJ1-1, reads DAMVIQNPRYQVTQFGKPVTLSCSQTLNHNVMYWYQQKSSQAPKLLFHYYDKDFNNEADTPDNFQSRRPNTSFCFLDIRSPGLGDTAMYLCATSRVNRGLNTEAFFGQGTRLTVV.

This clone was observed a single time. The chain links TRBV9 to TRBJ2-7; TRBD1 matches 7 bases. Germline V gene sequence: CDR1 SGDLS, CDR2 YYNGEE. After removal of 4 bases from V and 7 bases from J, the junction contained 8 bases not matched to a gene. The CDR3 length is 13 residues. CDR3 coding DNA: TGTGCCAGCAGCCAAACAGGGGTGGGAGAGCAGTACTTC. This gives the protein CASSQTGVGEQYF. The whole variable domain, filled in from reference TRBV9 and TRBJ2-7, reads DSGVTQTPKHLITATGQRVTLRCSPRSGDLSVYWYQQSLDQGLQFLIQYYNGEERAKGNILERFSAQQFPDLHSELNLSSLELGDSALYFCASSQTGVGEQYFGPGTRLTVT.

The chain is built from TRBV10-3 and TRBJ1-2; 9 nucleotides agree with TRBD1. The germline CDR1 and CDR2 sequences are ENHRY and SYGVKD. J gave up 7 bases and V 0 bases, and 9 bases lay outside the gene matches. The CDR3 covers 16 residues. The CDR3 spells CAISESRGQGEIGYTF. CDR3 sequence (DNA): TGTGCCATCAGTGAGTCACGGGGACAGGGTGAGATTGGCTACACCTTC.

V and J are TRBV18 and TRBJ1-2; TRBD1 agrees at 8 bases. The CDR3 covers 14 residues. The junction had 11 bases not matched to a gene; V was cut back by 6 bases and J by 8 bases. Germline V gene lookup returns CDR1 KGHSH and CDR2 LQKENI. CDR3 coding DNA: TGTGCCAGCTCTCGAACGGACAGGGACCACGGCTACACCTTC. It specifies CASSRTDRDHGYTF.

This clone has a single count. The chain has TRBV7-2 and TRBJ2-5; TRBD1 matches at 12 bases. This CDR3 contains 15 residues. From germline, CDR1 is SGHTA and CDR2 FQGNSA. The ends lost 3 bases at V and 5 bases at J; junction bases unmatched: 4. The CDR3 DNA follows: TGTGCCAGCAGCTTTGGGACAGGGGGCTGGGAGACCCAGTACTTC. It encodes CASSFGTGGWETQYF.

This chain links TRBV3-1 (or the pseudogene TRBV3-2) with TRBJ2-3; 8 bases map to TRBD2. The germline gives CDR1 LGHDT, CDR2 YNNKEL (reference sequence). The CDR3 totals 15 residues. V dropped 5 bases and J dropped 7; count of bases not matched to a gene: 11. The CDR3 sequence is CASSVSGTRPNTQYF. CDR3 DNA sequence: TGTGCCAGCAGCGTTTCCGGGACTAGGCCAAATACGCAGTATTTT.

The V gene is TRBV7-9, the J gene TRBJ1-2; 8 bases are a match to TRBD1. The junction had 9 bases not matched to a gene; V was cut back by 4 bases and J by 2 bases. Germline CDR1 and CDR2: SEHNR and FQNEAQ (reference sequence). This CDR3 contains 16 residues. The chain's CDR3 is CASSSPDRVGNYGYTF. The CDR3 DNA sequence: TGTGCCAGCAGCTCACCGGACAGGGTAGGGAACTATGGCTACACCTTC.

The chain has TRBV7-9 and TRBJ1-4; the D gene is possibly TRBD1 (6 bases). Trimming removed 1 base at V and 7 bases at J, with 13 bases between. CDR3 length: 15 residues. Per the germline V gene, CDR1 is SEHNR and CDR2 is FQNEAQ (reference sequence). CDR3 coding DNA: TGTGCCAGCAGCTTAGGTCCAGGGGCAGGTGAAAAACTGTTTTTT. This codes for CASSLGPGAGEKLFF. Drawing the rest from reference TRBV7-9 and TRBJ1-4, the complete variable domain is DTGVSQNPRHKITKRGQNVTFRCDPISEHNRLYWYRQTLGQGPEFLTYFQNEAQLEKSRLLSDRFSAERPKGSFSTLEIQRTEQGDSAMYLCASSLGPGAGEKLFFGSGTQLSVL.

The chain carries TRBV15 and TRBJ2-3; 9 bases fit TRBD2. This CDR3 contains 13 residues. Trimming took 8 bases from V and 3 from J; bases not matched to a gene: 3. CDR1 is LNHNV, CDR2 YYDKDF, per germline (reference sequence). The CDR3: CATGAGGTDTQYF. The CDR3 DNA reads as TGTGCCACCGGGGCGGGAGGGACAGATACGCAGTATTTT.

The chain carries TRBV5-6 and TRBJ2-7; D is perhaps TRBD1 (6 bases). Germline V gene sequence: CDR1 SGHDT, CDR2 YYEEEE. Trimming stripped 0 bases from V and 6 bases from J, with 13 bases between. The CDR3 sequence is 14 residues long. The CDR3 DNA sequence: TGTGCCAGCAGCTTGGGTATACAGGGTATCGAGCAGTACTTC. Translation gives CASSLGIQGIEQYF.

V gene TRBV6-5 combines with J gene TRBJ2-7; D gene unclear. This CDR3 contains 15 residues. Trimming shortened V by 4 bases and J by 4 bases, and 17 bases separated the two germline ends. CDR1 is MNHEY and CDR2 is SVGAGI in the germline V gene. The CDR3 region is CASSSASGSSYEQYF. CDR3 DNA: TGTGCCAGCAGTTCCGCCTCGGGTAGTTCATACGAGCAGTACTTC.

There are a few counts of this clone. This chain uses TRBV18 with TRBJ1-3, with D possibly being TRBD1 (5 bases). The CDR3 sequence is 15 residues long. The V gene lost 8 bases and the J gene lost 0 bases, with 14 bases spanning the gap. CDR1 is KGHSH, CDR2 LQKENI, per germline. For the CDR3, the DNA is TGTGCCAGCCGACAGACTGTATCCTCTGGAAACACCATATATTTT. Its translation: CASRQTVSSGNTIYF. Variable domain in full (rest from reference TRBV18 and TRBJ1-3): NAGVMQNPRHLVRRRGQEARLRCSPMKGHSHVYWYRQLPEEGLKFMVYLQKENIIDESGMPKERFSAEFPKEGPSILRIQQVVRGDSAAYFCASRQTVSSGNTIYFGEGSWLTVV.

The chain has TRBV6-1 and TRBJ2-1; 14 bases align to TRBD2. The CDR3 length is 15 residues. Germline loops: CDR1 MNHNS, CDR2 SASEGT. Unmatched junction bases numbered 9, after V lost 2 bases and J lost 15 bases. DNA for the CDR3: TGTGCCAGCAGTGAACTGAGACTAGCGGGGGGGATCATGTTCTTC. Translated: CASSELRLAGGIMFF.

The genes are TRBV3-1 (or the pseudogene TRBV3-2) and TRBJ2-5; tentatively, D is TRBD2 (7 bases). V was pared by 4 bases and J by 5 bases, with 11 bases between. This CDR3 has 13 amino acids. From germline, CDR1 is LGHDT and CDR2 YNNKEL (reference sequence). The CDR3 bases are TGTGCCAGCAGCCTGGGAGGGGGGGAGACCCAGTACTTC. It translates to CASSLGGGETQYF.

This clone occurred a few times. The chain recombines TRBV13 with TRBJ1-2; 8 bases are a match to TRBD1. CDR3 length: 15 residues. CDR1 is PRHDT and CDR2 is FYEKMQ in the germline V gene (reference sequence). The V segment lost 5 bases and the J segment 4 bases; nucleotides outside the gene matches: 9. The CDR3 sequence: CASSQGQGTFYGYTF. CDR3 bases: TGTGCCAGCAGCCAAGGACAGGGAACATTCTATGGCTACACCTTC. Variable domain in full (rest from reference TRBV13 and TRBJ1-2): AAGVIQSPRHLIKEKRETATLKCYPIPRHDTVYWYQQGPGQDPQFLISFYEKMQSDKGSIPDRFSAQQFSDYHSELNMSSLELGDSALYFCASSQGQGTFYGYTFGSGTRLTVV.

The V gene is TRBV6-1, the J gene TRBJ2-5; TRBD2 matches at 8 bases. The CDR3 has 19 amino acids. Looked up from germline, CDR1 is MNHNS and CDR2 is SASEGT. V trimming: 1 base; J trimming: 0 bases; junction bases outside the gene matches: 13. CDR3 sequence: CASSEENGGGHSYQETQYF. The CDR3 nucleotides are TGTGCCAGCAGTGAAGAAAATGGCGGGGGGCACTCGTACCAAGAGACCCAGTACTTC.

The J gene is TRBJ2-1, the V gene TRBV28; tentative D call: TRBD1 (7 bases). Germline V lookup: CDR1 MDHEN, CDR2 SYDVKM. The CDR3 loop spans 16 amino acids. The V end lost 7 bases, the J end lost 1 base, and 17 bases lay between the germline ends. The chain's CDR3 is CASIHRGTASYNEQFF. The CDR3 DNA follows: TGTGCCAGCATCCACCGGGGGACAGCTTCCTACAATGAGCAGTTCTTC.

The V gene is TRBV5-1, the J gene TRBJ2-7; TRBD1 agrees at 9 bases. This CDR3 has 14 residues. Germline CDR1 SGHRS, CDR2 YFSETQ. J was trimmed by 6 bases and V by 3 bases; bases with no gene match: 7. The CDR3 nucleotides read TGCGCCAGCAGCTCGACAGGGGGAGTGTCCGAGCAGTACTTC. Amino acids: CASSSTGGVSEQYF.

The chain carries TRBV5-1 and TRBJ2-1, with 8 bases identical to TRBD2. V lost 4 bases to trimming and J lost 0 bases; unmatched junction nucleotides: 3. CDR1 is SGHRS and CDR2 is YFSETQ in the germline V gene. The CDR3 covers 15 residues. The CDR3 DNA sequence: TGCGCCAGCAGCCCCCGGGGGGGCTCCTACAATGAGCAGTTCTTC. It is translated as CASSPRGGSYNEQFF.

The chain carries TRBV12-3 or TRBV12-4 and TRBJ1-1, with 9 bases fitting TRBD1. The CDR3 totals 13 residues. Trimming removed 7 bases from V and 8 bases from J; junction bases left unmatched: 8. The CDR3: CASTTRTGVEAFF. CDR3 nucleotide sequence: TGTGCCAGCACCACCAGGACAGGGGTAGAAGCTTTCTTT.

The J gene is TRBJ1-2, the V gene TRBV5-4; D uncertain. Trimming removed 4 bases from V and 1 base from J, with 8 bases in between. The CDR3 has 13 amino acids. CDR1 and CDR2 (germline): SGHNT, YYREEE (reference sequence). The DNA for the CDR3 is TGTGCCAGCAGCCAAACTAATAACTATGGCTACACCTTC. Amino acid sequence: CASSQTNNYGYTF. Full variable domain (outside the CDR3, taken from reference TRBV5-4 and TRBJ1-2): ETGVTQSPTHLIKTRGQQVTLRCSSQSGHNTVSWYQQALGQGPQFIFQYYREEENGRGNFPPRFSGLQFPNYSSELNVNALELDDSALYLCASSQTNNYGYTFGSGTRLTVV.

This clone has a handful of counts. This chain's CDR3 is CASSVQGVGTGELFF. The CDR3 DNA is TGTGCCAGCAGTGTACAGGGGGTGGGAACCGGGGAGCTGTTTTTT. The chain combines TRBV5-4 with TRBJ2-2; 8 nucleotides line up with TRBD1. Germline V lookup: CDR1 SGHNT, CDR2 YYREEE (reference sequence). The CDR3 is made up of 15 amino acids. V gave up 5 bases and J gave up 5 bases; unmatched junction bases: 8. The complete variable domain, with remaining parts taken from reference TRBV5-4 and TRBJ2-2, reads ETGVTQSPTHLIKTRGQQVTLRCSSQSGHNTVSWYQQALGQGPQFIFQYYREEENGRGNFPPRFSGLQFPNYSSELNVNALELDDSALYLCASSVQGVGTGELFFGEGSRLTVL.

The genes are TRBV6-2 or TRBV6-3 and TRBJ1-1; D is perhaps TRBD1 (6 bases). The CDR3 totals 11 residues. Per the germline V gene, CDR1 is MNHEY and CDR2 is SVGEGT. The V end lost 6 bases, the J end lost 4 bases, and 6 bases lay between the germline ends. CDR3 DNA sequence: TGTGCCAGCAGCAGGGGCACTGAAGCTTTCTTT. This sequence encodes CASSRGTEAFF.

The chain joins TRBV6-1 to TRBJ1-1; weak D call: TRBD1 (5 bases). The germline CDR1 and CDR2 sequences are MNHNS and SASEGT. The CDR3 is 12 amino acids. The V end was cut by 3 bases, the J end by 8 bases, with 10 bases between. The CDR3 is CASSDRQTEAFF. The CDR3 DNA sequence: TGTGCCAGCAGTGACCGACAGACAGAAGCTTTCTTT.

The chain joins TRBV15 to TRBJ2-1; 7 positions agree with TRBD2. CDR1 and CDR2 (germline): LNHNV, YYDKDF (reference sequence). Unmatched junction bases numbered 4, after V lost 0 bases and J lost 8 bases. The CDR3 is 14 residues long. The CDR3 region has the DNA TGTGCCACCAGCAGAGAAGGCGGGGGTTATGAGCAGTTCTTC. This translates into CATSREGGGYEQFF.

The table lists this clone with a few counts. V is TRBV20-1 and J is TRBJ1-1; D is undetermined. Per the germline V gene, CDR1 is DFQATT and CDR2 is SNEGSKA (reference sequence). Deletions cut 3 bases from V and 3 bases from J, with 5 bases between. There are 11 residues in the CDR3. The CDR3 protein is CSASYYTEAFF. The CDR3 DNA is TGCAGTGCTAGCTATTACACTGAAGCTTTCTTT.

This chain uses TRBV6-6 with TRBJ2-7; 14 bases line up with TRBD2. Germline lookup yields CDR1 MNHNY and CDR2 SVGAGI (reference sequence). CDR3 size: 19 residues. With 6 bases clipped from V and 2 bases from J, the junction kept 15 bases outside the gene matches. The CDR3 region has the DNA TGTGCCAGCAGCTTTTTCCCGGGACTAGCGGGGGCAATGACCTACGAGCAGTACTTC. This translates into CASSFFPGLAGAMTYEQYF.

The sample holds one count of this clone. The chain joins TRBV7-9 to TRBJ1-2; 10 bases fit TRBD1. V shed 3 bases and J 4 bases; nucleotides not matched to a gene: 8. CDR3 length: 16 residues. Germline CDR1 SEHNR, CDR2 FQNEAQ (reference sequence). The DNA for the CDR3 is TGTGCCAGCAGCTTCCCCCGGGACAGGGGCTTCTATGGCTACACCTTC. It specifies CASSFPRDRGFYGYTF.

This chain uses TRBV3-1 (or the pseudogene TRBV3-2) with TRBJ1-2; D possibly corresponds to TRBD1 (6 bases). Germline V gene lookup returns CDR1 LGHDT and CDR2 YNNKEL (reference sequence). The V gene lost 3 bases and the J gene lost 4 bases, with 12 bases spanning the gap. The CDR3 is made up of 14 amino acids. The CDR3 loop reads CASSQETGTYGYTF. CDR3 sequence (DNA): TGTGCCAGCAGCCAGGAGACAGGTACCTATGGCTACACCTTC.

This clone was counted only a few times. The genes are TRBV12-5 and TRBJ1-5; D remains ambiguous. This CDR3 has 14 amino acids. Germline V lookup: CDR1 LGHNT, CDR2 FRNRAP. V lost 4 bases and J lost 9, with 16 bases in between. CDR3 bases: TGTGCTAGTGGTTCGGTACTCGGGGTCGGGCCCCAGCATTTT. It codes for CASGSVLGVGPQHF. Full variable domain (outside the CDR3, taken from reference TRBV12-5 and TRBJ1-5): DARVTQTPRHKVTEMGQEVTMRCQPILGHNTVFWYRQTMMQGLELLAYFRNRAPLDDSGMPKDRFSAEMPDATLATLKIQPSEPRDSAVYFCASGSVLGVGPQHFGDGTRLSIL.